This TCR beta chain was recorded in a study of blood T cell repertoires in COVID-19. Study context: The United States, Italy and Spain supplied acute and convalescent COVID-19 samples. Sources were T cells, B-cell-depleted T cells, or PBMCs; the material itself was cDNA or gDNA.

In the original workflow: Researchers report that nucleated cell counts were estimated from reference gene primer amplification. Assay used: immunoSEQ multiplex PCR; TCRdb lists only in-frame clones, some missing. V, J and clone size are taken as reported in that table, and D and trimming were inferred from the DNA itself. The data show 88,000 or so clones, 65% to 90% seen once. The sequence was collected from a man in his 60s with acute or convalescent COVID-19. Specimen: peripheral blood.

Here the CDR3 DNA reads TGCAGCGTTTGGGACAGAACCTACGAGCAGTACTTC. This codes for CSVWDRTYEQYF. The genes are TRBV29-1 and TRBJ2-7, with TRBD1 identical over 7 bases. The CDR3 loop spans 12 amino acids. CDR1 SQVTM and CDR2 ANQGSEA come from the germline V gene. J was trimmed by 2 bases and V by 5 bases; bases with no gene match: 3.